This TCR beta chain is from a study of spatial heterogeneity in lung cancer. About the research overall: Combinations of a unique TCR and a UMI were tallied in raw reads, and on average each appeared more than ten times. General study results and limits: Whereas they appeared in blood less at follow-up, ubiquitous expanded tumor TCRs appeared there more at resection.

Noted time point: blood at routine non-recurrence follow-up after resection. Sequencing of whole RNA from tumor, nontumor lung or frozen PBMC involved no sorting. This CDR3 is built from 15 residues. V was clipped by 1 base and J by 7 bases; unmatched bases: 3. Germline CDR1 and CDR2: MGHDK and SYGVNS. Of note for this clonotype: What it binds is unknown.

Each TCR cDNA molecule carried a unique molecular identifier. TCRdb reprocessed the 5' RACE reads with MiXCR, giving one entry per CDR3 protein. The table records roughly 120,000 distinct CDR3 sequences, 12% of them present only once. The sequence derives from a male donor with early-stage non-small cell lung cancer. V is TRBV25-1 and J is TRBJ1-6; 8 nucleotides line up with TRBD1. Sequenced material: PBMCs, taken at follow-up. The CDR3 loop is CASSESGQGNSPLHF. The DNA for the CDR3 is TGTGCCAGCAGTGAATCTGGACAGGGAAATTCACCCCTCCACTTT. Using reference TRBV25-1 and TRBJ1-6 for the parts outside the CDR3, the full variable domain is EADIYQTPRYLVIGTGKKITLECSQTMGHDKMYWYQQDPGMELHLIHYSYGVNSTEKGDLSSESTVSRIRTEHFPLTLESARPSHTSQYLCASSESGQGNSPLHFGNGTRLTVT.